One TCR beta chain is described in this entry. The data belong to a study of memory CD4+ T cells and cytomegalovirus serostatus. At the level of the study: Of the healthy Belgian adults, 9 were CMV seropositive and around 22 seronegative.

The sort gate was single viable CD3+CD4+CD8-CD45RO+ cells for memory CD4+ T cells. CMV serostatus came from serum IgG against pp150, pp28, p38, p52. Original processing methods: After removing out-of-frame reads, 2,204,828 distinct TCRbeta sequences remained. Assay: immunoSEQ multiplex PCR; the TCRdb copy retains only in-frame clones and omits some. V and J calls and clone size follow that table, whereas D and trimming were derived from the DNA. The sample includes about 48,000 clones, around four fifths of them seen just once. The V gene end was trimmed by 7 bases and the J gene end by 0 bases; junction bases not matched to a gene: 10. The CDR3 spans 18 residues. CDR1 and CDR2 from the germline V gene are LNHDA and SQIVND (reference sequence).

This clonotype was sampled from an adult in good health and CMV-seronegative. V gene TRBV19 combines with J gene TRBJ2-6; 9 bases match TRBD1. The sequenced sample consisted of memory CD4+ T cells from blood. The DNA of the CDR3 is TGTGCCAGTACTACGACGACAGGGGGTAACTCTGGGGCCAACGTCCTGACTTTC. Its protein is CASTTTTGGNSGANVLTF.